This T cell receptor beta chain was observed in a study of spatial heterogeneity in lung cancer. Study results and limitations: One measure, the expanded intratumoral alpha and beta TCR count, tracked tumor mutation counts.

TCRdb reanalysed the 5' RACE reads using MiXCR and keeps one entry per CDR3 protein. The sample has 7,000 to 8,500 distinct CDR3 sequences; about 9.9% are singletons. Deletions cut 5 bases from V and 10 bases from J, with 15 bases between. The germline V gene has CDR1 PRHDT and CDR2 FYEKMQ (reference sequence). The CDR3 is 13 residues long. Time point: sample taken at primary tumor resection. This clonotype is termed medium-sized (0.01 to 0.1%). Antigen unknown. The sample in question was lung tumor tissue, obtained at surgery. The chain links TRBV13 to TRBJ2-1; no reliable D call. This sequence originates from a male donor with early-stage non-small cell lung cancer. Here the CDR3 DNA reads TGTGCCAGCAGCCACCGAGGCACGCCGGAGCAGTTCTTC. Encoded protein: CASSHRGTPEQFF.